This entry concerns a single TCR beta chain. These data originate in a study of technical replicates of blood from a few donors. Using immunoSEQ multiplex PCR, the repertoire was profiled, and TCRdb retains in-frame clones only, with some absent. The sample lists about 100,000 clones; 96% were seen once. V lost 5 bases to trimming and J lost 3 bases, with 14 bases between them. The CDR3 spans 14 residues. Germline-derived CDR1 and CDR2 are LNHNV and YYDKDF (reference sequence). The V call is TRBV15, the J call TRBJ2-7; D gene uncertain. This clonotype was obtained from a human donor in good health. Input material: T cells isolated from PBMCs. In DNA form, the CDR3 reads TGTGCCACCAGCCCCGAATCCCCCGGCTACGAGCAGTACTTC. Translating gives CATSPESPGYEQYF. The full variable domain, rest sourced from reference TRBV15 and TRBJ2-7, is DAMVIQNPRYQVTQFGKPVTLSCSQTLNHNVMYWYQQKSSQAPKLLFHYYDKDFNNEADTPDNFQSRRPNTSFCFLDIRSPGLGDTAMYLCATSPESPGYEQYFGPGTRLTVT.